Each of the 23 T cell receptor beta chains below was sequenced from the same sample in a study of blood T cell repertoires in COVID-19. Libraries were prepared by immunoSEQ multiplex PCR; TCRdb keeps only in-frame clonotypes and omits some of them. The repertoire holds some 96,000 clones, with about 77% as singletons. Specimen: peripheral blood. All receptors come from a woman in her sixties or seventies with acute or convalescent COVID-19.

The CDR3 here is CASSLNTGESTEAFF. The CDR3 coding sequence is TGTGCCAGCAGCTTGAATACAGGGGAGAGCACTGAAGCTTTCTTT. The rearrangement joins TRBV5-4 to TRBJ1-1; 7 nucleotides align to TRBD1. Germline values: CDR1 SGHNT, CDR2 YYREEE (reference sequence). The length of the CDR3 is 15 residues. Trimming at V came to 1 base and at J to 4 bases, leaving 7 bases not matched to a gene.

The chain carries TRBV19 and TRBJ1-2; 10 bases line up with TRBD1. The CDR3 has 15 amino acids. With V trimmed by 6 bases and J by 6 bases, 10 bases remained unmatched. CDR1 LNHDA and CDR2 SQIVND come from the germline V gene (reference sequence). This CDR3 is CASREPGQGMNGYTF. The CDR3 nucleotides read TGTGCCAGTAGGGAGCCGGGACAGGGGATGAATGGCTACACCTTC.

In this sample, this clone turned up a few times. The chain recombines TRBV19 with TRBJ1-4, with 7 bases lining up with TRBD1. The V and J ends lost 9 bases and 10 bases, in that order; junction bases with no gene match: 17. The CDR3 totals 15 residues. Germline-derived CDR1 and CDR2 are LNHDA and SQIVND (reference sequence). The chain's CDR3 is CASLPSRDRVTKLFF. The CDR3 DNA reads TGTGCCAGCCTCCCCTCGAGGGACAGAGTTACAAAACTGTTTTTT.

This clone has just a few counts. The chain couples TRBV7-3 to TRBJ1-2; 8 bases fit TRBD1. The CDR3 is 13 amino acids. Trimming removed 5 bases from V and 8 bases from J; junction bases left unmatched: 7. The V gene's germline CDR1 is SGHTA and CDR2 FQGTGA. CDR3 in amino acids: CASSTQTGDGYTF. CDR3 nucleotides: TGTGCCAGCAGCACTCAGACAGGGGACGGCTACACCTTC. Variable domain in full (rest from reference TRBV7-3 and TRBJ1-2): GAGVSQTPSNKVTEKGKYVELRCDPISGHTALYWYRQSLGQGPEFLIYFQGTGAADDSGLPNDRFFAVRPEGSVSTLKIQRTERGDSAVYLCASSTQTGDGYTFGSGTRLTVV.

The chain combines TRBV5-1 with TRBJ1-4; D may be TRBD1 (6 bases). Germline-derived CDR1 and CDR2 are SGHRS and YFSETQ. The V end lost 4 bases, the J end lost 4 bases, and 14 bases lay between the germline ends. The CDR3 totals 15 residues. CDR3 DNA: TGCGCCAGCAGCCCATGGACAGTGAATAATGAAAAACTGTTTTTT. Translating gives CASSPWTVNNEKLFF.

The chain links TRBV7-8 to TRBJ1-1; 8 positions match TRBD1. CDR3 length: 14 amino acids. Germline CDR1 SGHVS, CDR2 FQNEAQ. Trimming cost V 6 bases and J 6 bases; bases outside gene matches: 9. CDR3 sequence (DNA): TGTGCCAGCAGTCAAGACAGGGGCCGAGCTGAAGCTTTCTTT. It codes for CASSQDRGRAEAFF.

The J gene is TRBJ1-1, the V gene TRBV5-1, with D perhaps TRBD1 (5 bases). V was clipped by 0 bases and J by 0 bases, with 9 bases between them. The germline gives CDR1 SGHRS, CDR2 YFSETQ. The CDR3 is 15 residues long. The CDR3, as DNA: TGCGCCAGCAGCTTGGTTGGGGCTATGAACACTGAAGCTTTCTTT. This sequence encodes CASSLVGAMNTEAFF. Using reference TRBV5-1 and TRBJ1-1 for the parts outside the CDR3, the full variable domain is KAGVTQTPRYLIKTRGQQVTLSCSPISGHRSVSWYQQTPGQGLQFLFEYFSETQRNKGNFPGRFSGRQFSNSRSEMNVSTLELGDSALYLCASSLVGAMNTEAFFGQGTRLTVV.

The chain uses TRBV29-1 and TRBJ1-1; D gene uncertain. This CDR3 contains 13 residues. From germline, CDR1 is SQVTM and CDR2 ANQGSEA. The ends were cut back, 3 bases at V and 5 bases at J, with 13 bases in the middle. The DNA for the CDR3 is TGCAGCGTTGACGGAGATTTAGAGACTGAAGCTTTCTTT. Its protein is CSVDGDLETEAFF.

The chain uses TRBV4-3 and TRBJ1-5; TRBD1 matches at 8 bases. The CDR3 has 15 amino acids. The germline CDR1 and CDR2 sequences are LGHNA and YSLEER. V shed 3 bases, J shed 10 bases, and the junction held 11 bases outside the gene matches. The CDR3 DNA sequence: TGCGCCAGCAGCCATAGCCAGGGGGCCCCCCTTCCCCAGCATTTT. Encoded protein: CASSHSQGAPLPQHF.

The chain joins TRBV5-1 to TRBJ1-1, with D maybe TRBD1 (5 bases). In germline, CDR1 is SGHRS, CDR2 YFSETQ. CDR3 length: 14 residues. Trimming took 4 bases from V and 5 from J, leaving 15 bases between them. The CDR3 DNA reads TGCGCCAGCAGCCCTGACGAGGGGAGGACTGAAGCTTTCTTT. It codes for CASSPDEGRTEAFF.

The genes are TRBV10-3 and TRBJ1-1; the match to TRBD1 covers 12 bases. V shed 1 base and J 6 bases; nucleotides not matched to a gene: 3. From germline, CDR1 is ENHRY and CDR2 SYGVKD. The CDR3 covers 15 residues. The chain's CDR3 is CAISEWGQGAPEAFF. For the CDR3, the DNA is TGTGCCATCAGTGAGTGGGGACAGGGGGCCCCTGAAGCTTTCTTT.

The rearrangement uses TRBV30 and TRBJ2-5; D unclear. Per germline, CDR1 GTSNPN and CDR2 SVGIG (reference sequence). This CDR3 is built from 11 residues. The V end lost 0 bases, the J end lost 5 bases, and 4 bases lay between the germline ends. CDR3 DNA: TGTGCCTGGAGTGTACGGGAGACCCAGTACTTC. This gives the protein CAWSVRETQYF. Filled out from reference TRBV30 and TRBJ2-5, the complete variable domain reads SQTIHQWPATLVQPVGSPLSLECTVEGTSNPNLYWYRQAAGRGLQLLFYSVGIGQISSEVPQNLSASRPQDRQFILSSKKLLLSDSGFYLCAWSVRETQYFGPGTRLLVL.

V and J are TRBV14 and TRBJ1-5; perhaps TRBD1 as D (6 bases). The germline gives CDR1 SGHDN, CDR2 FVKESK. This CDR3 spans 14 amino acids. Trimming left V 1 base short and J 9 bases short, with 13 bases between. CDR3 in DNA: TGTGCCAGCAGCCAAGGGACAGCCTCTGGGCCCCAGCATTTT. It codes for CASSQGTASGPQHF. The full variable domain, completed using reference TRBV14 and TRBJ1-5, is EAGVTQFPSHSVIEKGQTVTLRCDPISGHDNLYWYRRVMGKEIKFLLHFVKESKQDESGMPNNRFLAERTGGTYSTLKVQPAELEDSGVYFCASSQGTASGPQHFGDGTRLSIL.

This clone was seen more than once but under ten times. The chain recombines TRBV6-5 with TRBJ2-7, with D maybe TRBD1 (6 bases). The V gene's germline CDR1 is MNHEY and CDR2 SVGAGI. CDR3 length equals 13 residues. Trimming cost V 4 bases and J 8 bases, with 15 bases left between them. CDR3 protein: CASSSGALIKQYF. CDR3 sequence (DNA): TGTGCCAGCAGTTCAGGGGCGCTTATCAAGCAGTACTTC.

The chain recombines TRBV10-3 with TRBJ2-1; D is perhaps TRBD2 (6 bases). CDR1 and CDR2 (germline): ENHRY, SYGVKD. CDR3 length equals 15 residues. Trimming took 10 bases from V and 2 from J, leaving 18 bases between them. This chain's CDR3 is CATTLEGTPYNEQFF. The CDR3 bases are TGTGCCACGACCTTGGAGGGCACCCCCTACAATGAGCAGTTCTTC.

The DNA of the CDR3 is TGTGCCAGCCAAATCCAGGGGACCGGGGAGCTGTTTTTT. Encoded protein: CASQIQGTGELFF. The V gene is TRBV11-1, the J gene TRBJ2-2; TRBD1 is a possible D gene (6 bases). Deletions cut 8 bases from V and 5 bases from J, with 12 bases between. The CDR3 is 13 residues long. Per the germline V gene, CDR1 is SGHAT and CDR2 is FQDESV (reference sequence).

The chain combines TRBV6-5 with TRBJ1-2; unclear D gene. CDR1 and CDR2 from the germline V gene are MNHEY and SVGAGI. The CDR3 runs to 13 residues. V was pared by 4 bases and J by 2 bases, with 8 bases between. The CDR3: CASSFKRNYGYTF. CDR3 coding DNA: TGTGCCAGCAGTTTTAAGAGGAACTATGGCTACACCTTC.

The CDR3 nucleotides read TGTGCCAGCAGCCAAACAGGGGGCCAGCCCCAGCATTTT. It yields the protein CASSQTGGQPQHF. The chain is built from TRBV11-2 and TRBJ1-5, with 9 bases identical to TRBD1. J gave up 7 bases and V 5 bases, and 3 bases lay outside the gene matches. The CDR3 is made up of 13 amino acids. Germline CDR1 is SGHAT and CDR2 is FQNNGV.

This chain connects TRBV11-2 to TRBJ1-1; D possibly corresponds to TRBD1 (5 bases). The CDR3 totals 14 residues. V lost 5 bases to trimming and J lost 3 bases, with 13 bases between them. The V gene's germline CDR1 is SGHAT and CDR2 FQNNGV. The CDR3 here is CASSLEWGDTEAFF. CDR3 bases: TGTGCCAGCAGCCTCGAATGGGGGGACACTGAAGCTTTCTTT.

The chain recombines TRBV3-1 (or the pseudogene TRBV3-2) with TRBJ2-2, with 11 bases identical to TRBD1. This CDR3 contains 15 residues. J was trimmed by 5 bases and V by 2 bases; bases with no gene match: 1. The germline V gene encodes CDR1 LGHDT and CDR2 YNNKEL (reference sequence). The CDR3 reads CASSQRDRGTGELFF. For the CDR3, the DNA is TGTGCCAGCAGCCAAAGGGACAGGGGGACCGGGGAGCTGTTTTTT.

This rearrangement joins TRBV21-1 to TRBJ1-3. TRBV21-1 is annotated as a pseudogene. The length of the CDR3 is 16 residues. CDR3 in DNA: TGTGCCAGCAGCACCAAGGGCGGGGTGGGAGTCAACACCATATATTTT. Its translation is CASSTKGGVGVNTIYF.

The V gene is TRBV19, the J gene TRBJ2-3; 10 bases are a match to TRBD2. There are 15 residues in the CDR3. Germline loops: CDR1 LNHDA, CDR2 SQIVND (reference sequence). Trimming took 5 bases from V and 3 from J; bases not matched to a gene: 5. CDR3 sequence: CASSPGLALTDTQYF. The CDR3 DNA reads as TGTGCCAGTAGTCCGGGACTAGCGCTGACAGATACGCAGTATTTT.

This clone was observed a handful of times. The rearrangement uses TRBV7-2 and TRBJ1-1; D unresolved. V lost 2 bases to trimming and J lost 1 base, with 5 bases between them. Germline loops: CDR1 SGHTA, CDR2 FQGNSA. CDR3 length: 13 amino acids. As DNA, the CDR3 is TGTGCCAGCAGCTTATACACGAACACTGAAGCTTTCTTT. As protein: CASSLYTNTEAFF.